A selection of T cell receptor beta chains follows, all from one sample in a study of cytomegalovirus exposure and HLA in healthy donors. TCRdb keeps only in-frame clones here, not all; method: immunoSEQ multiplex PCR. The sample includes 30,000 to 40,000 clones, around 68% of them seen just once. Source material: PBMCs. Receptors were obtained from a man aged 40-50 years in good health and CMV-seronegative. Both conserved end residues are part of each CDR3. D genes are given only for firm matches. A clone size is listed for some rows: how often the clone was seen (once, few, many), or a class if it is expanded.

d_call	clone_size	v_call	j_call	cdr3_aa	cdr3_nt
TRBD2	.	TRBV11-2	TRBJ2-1	CASSPESYAGGRNEQFF	TGTGCCAGCAGCCCGGAATCCTACGCGGGGGGGAGGAATGAGCAGTTCTTC
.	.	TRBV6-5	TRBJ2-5	CARTLRDTQETQYF	TGTGCCAGGACTCTCCGGGACACACAAGAGACCCAGTACTTC
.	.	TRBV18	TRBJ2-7	CASSETGGDYEQYF	TGTGCCAGCTCCGAGACAGGTGGAGACTACGAGCAGTACTTC
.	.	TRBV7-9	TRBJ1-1	CASSLERPGDLRTEAFF	TGTGCCAGCAGCTTAGAAAGGCCGGGGGACTTGAGGACTGAAGCTTTCTTT
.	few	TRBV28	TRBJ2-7	CATKPAGFDEQYF	TGTGCCACCAAGCCGGCAGGGTTCGACGAGCAGTACTTC
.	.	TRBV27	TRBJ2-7	CASSSLALGEQYF	TGTGCCAGCAGTTCCTTAGCGTTGGGCGAGCAGTACTTC
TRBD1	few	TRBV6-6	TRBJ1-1	CASSSRQGNTEAFF	TGTGCCAGCAGTTCCCGACAGGGTAACACTGAAGCTTTCTTT
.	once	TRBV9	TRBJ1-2	CARRAWTEYGYTF	TGTGCCAGACGGGCATGGACAGAGTATGGCTACACCTTC
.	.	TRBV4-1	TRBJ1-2	CASSQPPTGNYGYTF	TGCGCCAGCAGCCAACCGCCGACGGGTAACTATGGCTACACCTTC
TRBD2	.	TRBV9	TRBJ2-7	CASSVQGGIYEQYF	TGTGCCAGCAGCGTACAGGGAGGGATCTACGAGCAGTACTTC
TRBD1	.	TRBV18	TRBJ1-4	CASSPFGDRGEKLFF	TGTGCCAGCTCACCATTTGGGGACAGGGGAGAAAAACTGTTTTTT
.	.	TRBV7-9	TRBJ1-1	CASSLGQGLGTEAFF	TGTGCCAGCAGCTTAGGGCAGGGGTTGGGAACTGAAGCTTTCTTT
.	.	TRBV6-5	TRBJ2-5	CASSYSREQTQYF	TGTGCCAGCAGTTACTCGAGAGAGCAGACCCAGTACTTC
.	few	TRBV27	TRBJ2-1	CASSLGGRTNEQFF	TGTGCCAGCAGTTTAGGAGGCAGGACCAATGAGCAGTTCTTC
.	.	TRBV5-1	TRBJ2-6	CASSLGGGAGANVLTF	TGCGCCAGCAGCTTGGGAGGCGGGGCTGGGGCCAACGTCCTGACTTTC
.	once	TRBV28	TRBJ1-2	CASSNSGGYTF	TGTGCCAGCTCAAACTCGGGGGGCTACACCTTC
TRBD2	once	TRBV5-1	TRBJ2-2	CASSPTGGSGELFF	TGCGCCAGCAGCCCGACGGGGGGGTCCGGGGAGCTGTTTTTT
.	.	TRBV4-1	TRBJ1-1	CASSQDRLATASGNTEAFF	TGCGCCAGCAGCCAAGACCGCTTGGCGACTGCCTCGGGTAACACTGAAGCTTTCTTT
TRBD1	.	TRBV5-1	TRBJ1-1	CASTRGVGDEAFF	TGCGCCAGCACCAGGGGGGTTGGGGATGAAGCTTTCTTT
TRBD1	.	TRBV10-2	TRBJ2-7	CASSLTGGSYEQYF	TGCGCCAGCAGTCTGACAGGGGGCTCCTACGAGCAGTACTTC
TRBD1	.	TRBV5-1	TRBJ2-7	CASSLPRGLEQYF	TGCGCCAGCAGCTTGCCCAGGGGGCTTGAGCAGTACTTC
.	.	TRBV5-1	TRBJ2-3	CASSLSYKRDTQYF	TGCGCCAGCAGCTTGTCGTATAAGAGAGATACGCAGTATTTT
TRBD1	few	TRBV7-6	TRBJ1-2	CASSLGTTGGLYGYTF	TGTGCCAGCAGCTTAGGGACGACAGGGGGGCTCTATGGCTACACCTTC
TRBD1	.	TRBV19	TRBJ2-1	CASRGQAVNEQFF	TGTGCCAGCCGGGGACAGGCCGTCAATGAGCAGTTCTTC
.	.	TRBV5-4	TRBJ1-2	CASSLAWQGGYTF	TGTGCCAGCAGCTTGGCGTGGCAGGGTGGCTACACCTTC
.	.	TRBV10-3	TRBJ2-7	CAISAIMEGEQYF	TGTGCCATCAGTGCAATTATGGAGGGGGAGCAGTACTTC
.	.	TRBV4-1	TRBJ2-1	CASSQGGLLYNEQFF	TGCGCCAGCAGCCAAGGGGGACTCCTCTACAATGAGCAGTTCTTC
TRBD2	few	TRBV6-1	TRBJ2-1	CASSESGGANEQFF	TGTGCCAGCAGTGAAAGCGGGGGGGCGAATGAGCAGTTCTTC
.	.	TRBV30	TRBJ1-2	CAWTGEIYGYTF	TGTGCCTGGACAGGGGAGATCTATGGCTACACCTTC
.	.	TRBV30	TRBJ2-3	CAGTGSWADTQYF	TGTGCCGGAACAGGGAGTTGGGCAGATACGCAGTATTTT
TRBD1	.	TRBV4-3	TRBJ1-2	CASSQDTGQGLYGYTF	TGCGCCAGCAGCCAAGATACGGGACAGGGGCTCTATGGCTACACCTTC
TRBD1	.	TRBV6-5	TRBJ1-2	CASSYEGAGYYGYTF	TGTGCCAGCAGTTACGAGGGGGCGGGGTACTATGGCTACACCTTC
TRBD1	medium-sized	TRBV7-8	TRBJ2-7	CASSPDRVYEQYF	TGTGCCAGCAGCCCGGACAGGGTCTACGAGCAGTACTTC
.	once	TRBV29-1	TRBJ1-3	CSAGGAGNTIYF	TGCAGCGCGGGGGGGGCTGGAAACACCATATATTTT
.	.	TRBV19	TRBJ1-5	CASSPQAAGRNQPQHF	TGTGCCAGTAGCCCCCAGGCGGCCGGGAGGAATCAGCCCCAGCATTTT
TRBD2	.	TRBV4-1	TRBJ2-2	CASRLAGGEGTGELFF	TGCGCCAGCAGACTAGCGGGGGGTGAGGGCACCGGGGAGCTGTTTTTT
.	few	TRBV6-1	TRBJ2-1	CASSEAETLSYNEQFF	TGTGCCAGCAGTGAAGCCGAGACACTGTCCTACAATGAGCAGTTCTTC
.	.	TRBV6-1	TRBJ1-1	CASLRGGTEAFF	TGTGCCAGCCTCAGGGGCGGGACTGAAGCTTTCTTT
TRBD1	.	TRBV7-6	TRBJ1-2	CASSAGTGGVYGYTF	TGTGCCAGCAGCGCTGGGACAGGGGGAGTCTATGGCTACACCTTC
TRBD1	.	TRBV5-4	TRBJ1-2	CASRLMGQARGGYTF	TGTGCCAGCCGACTCATGGGACAGGCACGGGGTGGCTACACCTTC
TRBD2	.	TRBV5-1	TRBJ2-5	CASSQAGGPRETQYF	TGCGCCAGCAGTCAAGCGGGGGGGCCGAGAGAGACCCAGTACTTC
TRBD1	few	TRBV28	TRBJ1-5	CASSLYGYGTDNQPQHF	TGTGCCAGCAGTTTATACGGCTACGGGACAGACAATCAGCCCCAGCATTTT